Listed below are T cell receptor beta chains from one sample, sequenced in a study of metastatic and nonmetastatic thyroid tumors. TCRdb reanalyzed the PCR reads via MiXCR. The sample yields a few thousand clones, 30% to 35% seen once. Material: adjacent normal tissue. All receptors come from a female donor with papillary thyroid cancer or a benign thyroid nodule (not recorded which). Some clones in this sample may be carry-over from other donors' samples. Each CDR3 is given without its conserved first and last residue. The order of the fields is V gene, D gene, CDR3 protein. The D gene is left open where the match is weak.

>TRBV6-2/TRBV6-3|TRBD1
ASSYGYRGGTEAF
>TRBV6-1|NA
ASSELRTVLSGANVLT
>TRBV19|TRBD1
ASRPGQGSEQF
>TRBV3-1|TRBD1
ASSHDGTGRLGEQY
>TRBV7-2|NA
ASSLQSGELF
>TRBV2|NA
ASTEINQETQY
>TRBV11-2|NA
ASSEGPRLGRIYNEQF
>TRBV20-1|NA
SARDSGTVYNEQF
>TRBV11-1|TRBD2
ASSFPTSGRDTGELF
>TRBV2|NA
ASSGSLGRELF
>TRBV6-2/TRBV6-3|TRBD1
ASSYSDRGPPYT
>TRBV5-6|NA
ASSRKAVGGYT
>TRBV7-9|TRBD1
ASSLAVQGFHGYT
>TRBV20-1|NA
SAIPSGGWFYT
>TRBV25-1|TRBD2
ASRVAGGPQETQY
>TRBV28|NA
ASSPEGPSGGQGVYEQY
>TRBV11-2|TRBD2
ASSLDRLAGVDNEQF
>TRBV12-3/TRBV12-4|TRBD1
ASSLEGQLSYEQY
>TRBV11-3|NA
ASSSGATRSHNEQF
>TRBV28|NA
ASSYQLWQSDDEHY
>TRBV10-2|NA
ASTEQGSETQY
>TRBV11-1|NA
ARSLASCTTNYGYT
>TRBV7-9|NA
ASSYNPDSYGYT
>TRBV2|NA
ASSGGGSSYNEQF
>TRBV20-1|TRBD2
SARDVAGGPSEQF
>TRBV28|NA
ASSSSRWTTSYGYT
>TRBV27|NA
ASILLEQY
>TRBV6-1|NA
ASSPVGGSADTQY
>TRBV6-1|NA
ASSGGLNYNEQF
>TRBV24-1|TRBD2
ATSAASGRTDTQY
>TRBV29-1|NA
SVSRGSKY
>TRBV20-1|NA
SALSLTEYYGYT
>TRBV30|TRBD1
AWSFRDRGYGYT
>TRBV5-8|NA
ASSLGGVRYGYT
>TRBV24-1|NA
ATSGGSYEQY
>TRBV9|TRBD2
ASSVNREEHNEQF
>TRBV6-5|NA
ASSYYAVNTEAF
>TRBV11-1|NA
ASSQGGGAQDYGYT
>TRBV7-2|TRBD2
ASSISSGWGGELF
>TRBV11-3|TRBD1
ASRTGQGEKDTQY
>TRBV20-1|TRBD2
SAVYSGTSYNEQF
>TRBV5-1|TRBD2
ASSRTTSGYNEQF
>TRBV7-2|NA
ASSFFYTGSGELF
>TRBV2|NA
ASSSGTDTQY
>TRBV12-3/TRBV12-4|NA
ASSLGGGGNSPLH
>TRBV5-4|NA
ASSLATGTEAF
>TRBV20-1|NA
SARDQVQVGYNEQF
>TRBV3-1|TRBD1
ASSQDTGGDEKLF
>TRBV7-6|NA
ASSPPVQGNTIY